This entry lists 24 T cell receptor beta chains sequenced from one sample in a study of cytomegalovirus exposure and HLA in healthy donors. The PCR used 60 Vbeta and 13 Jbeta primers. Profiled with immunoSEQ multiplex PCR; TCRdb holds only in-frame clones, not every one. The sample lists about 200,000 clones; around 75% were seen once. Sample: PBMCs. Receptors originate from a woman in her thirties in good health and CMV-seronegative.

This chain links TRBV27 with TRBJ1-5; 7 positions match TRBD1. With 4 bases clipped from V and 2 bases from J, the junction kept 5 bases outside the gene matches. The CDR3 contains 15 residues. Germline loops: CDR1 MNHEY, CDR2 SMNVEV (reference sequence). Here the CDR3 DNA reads TGTGCCAGCAGTTCCACAGGGGCCGGCAATCAGCCCCAGCATTTT. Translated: CASSSTGAGNQPQHF.

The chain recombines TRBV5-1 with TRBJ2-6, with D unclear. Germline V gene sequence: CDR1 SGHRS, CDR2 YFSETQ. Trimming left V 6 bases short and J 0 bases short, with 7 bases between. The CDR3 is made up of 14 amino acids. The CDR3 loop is CASNLDSGANVLTF. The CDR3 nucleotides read TGCGCCAGCAATTTAGACTCTGGGGCCAACGTCCTGACTTTC.

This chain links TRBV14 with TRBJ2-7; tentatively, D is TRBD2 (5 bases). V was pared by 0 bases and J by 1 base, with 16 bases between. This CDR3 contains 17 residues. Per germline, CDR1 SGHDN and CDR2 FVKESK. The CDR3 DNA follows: TGTGCCAGCAGCCAAGAGTCTTTCCGGGATCGGTCCTACGAGCAGTACTTC. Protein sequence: CASSQESFRDRSYEQYF.

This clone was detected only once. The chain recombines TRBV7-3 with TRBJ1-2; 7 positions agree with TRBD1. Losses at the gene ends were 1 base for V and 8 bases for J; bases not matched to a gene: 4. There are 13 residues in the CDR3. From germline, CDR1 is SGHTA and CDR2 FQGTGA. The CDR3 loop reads CASSLRQGFGYTF. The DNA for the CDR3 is TGTGCCAGCAGCTTAAGACAGGGTTTCGGCTACACCTTC.

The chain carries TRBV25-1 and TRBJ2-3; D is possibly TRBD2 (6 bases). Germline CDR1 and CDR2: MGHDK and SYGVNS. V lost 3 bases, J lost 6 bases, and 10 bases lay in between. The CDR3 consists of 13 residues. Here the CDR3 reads CASSEAGSDTQYF. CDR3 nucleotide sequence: TGTGCCAGCAGTGAGGCGGGAAGTGATACGCAGTATTTT.

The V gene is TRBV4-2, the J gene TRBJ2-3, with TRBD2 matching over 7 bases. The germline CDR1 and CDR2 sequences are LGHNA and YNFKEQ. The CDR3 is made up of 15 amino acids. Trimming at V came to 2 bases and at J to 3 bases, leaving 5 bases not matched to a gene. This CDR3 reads CASSQSGGETDTQYF. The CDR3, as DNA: TGTGCCAGCAGCCAAAGTGGGGGGGAGACAGATACGCAGTATTTT.

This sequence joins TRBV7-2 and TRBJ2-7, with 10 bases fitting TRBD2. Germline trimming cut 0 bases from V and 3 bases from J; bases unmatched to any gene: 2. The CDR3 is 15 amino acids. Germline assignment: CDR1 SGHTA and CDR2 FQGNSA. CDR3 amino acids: CASSLASSGGYEQYF. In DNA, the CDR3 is TGTGCCAGCAGCTTAGCGTCTAGCGGGGGCTACGAGCAGTACTTC.

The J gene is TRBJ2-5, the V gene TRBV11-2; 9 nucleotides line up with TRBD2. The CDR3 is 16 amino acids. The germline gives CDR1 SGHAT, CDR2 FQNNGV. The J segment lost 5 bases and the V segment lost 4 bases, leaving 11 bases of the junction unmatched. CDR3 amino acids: CASSSGLAVWEETQYF. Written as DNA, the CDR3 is TGTGCCAGCAGCTCGGGACTAGCTGTGTGGGAGGAGACCCAGTACTTC.

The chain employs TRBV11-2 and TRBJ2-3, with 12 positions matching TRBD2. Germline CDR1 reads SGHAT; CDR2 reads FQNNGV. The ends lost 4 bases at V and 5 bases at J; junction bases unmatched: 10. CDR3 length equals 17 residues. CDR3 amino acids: CASSSRLAGLAGDTQYF. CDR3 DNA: TGTGCCAGCAGCTCTCGCCTAGCGGGACTAGCGGGAGATACGCAGTATTTT.

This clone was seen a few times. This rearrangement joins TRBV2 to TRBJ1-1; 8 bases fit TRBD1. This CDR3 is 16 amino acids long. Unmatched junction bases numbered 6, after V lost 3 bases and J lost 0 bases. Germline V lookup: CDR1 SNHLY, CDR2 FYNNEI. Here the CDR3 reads CASSDQGAGLNTEAFF. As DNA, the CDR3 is TGTGCCAGCAGTGATCAGGGGGCTGGTTTGAACACTGAAGCTTTCTTT. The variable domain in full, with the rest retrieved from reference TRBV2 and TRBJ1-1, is EPEVTQTPSHQVTQMGQEVILRCVPISNHLYFYWYRQILGQKVEFLVSFYNNEISEKSEIFDDQFSVERPDGSNFTLKIRSTKLEDSAMYFCASSDQGAGLNTEAFFGQGTRLTVV.

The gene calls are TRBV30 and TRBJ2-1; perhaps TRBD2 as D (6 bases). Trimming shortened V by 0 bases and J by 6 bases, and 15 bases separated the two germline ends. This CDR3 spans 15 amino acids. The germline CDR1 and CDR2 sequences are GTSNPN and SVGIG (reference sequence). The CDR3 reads CAWSVRGRGPNEQFF. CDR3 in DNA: TGTGCCTGGAGTGTGCGGGGAAGAGGGCCCAATGAGCAGTTCTTC.

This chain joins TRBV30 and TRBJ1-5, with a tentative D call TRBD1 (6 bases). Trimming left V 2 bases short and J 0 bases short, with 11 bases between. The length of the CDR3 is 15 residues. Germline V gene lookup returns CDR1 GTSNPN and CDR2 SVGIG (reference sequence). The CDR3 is CAWSLTGNSNQPQHF. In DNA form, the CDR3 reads TGTGCCTGGAGTCTTACAGGGAATAGCAATCAGCCCCAGCATTTT.

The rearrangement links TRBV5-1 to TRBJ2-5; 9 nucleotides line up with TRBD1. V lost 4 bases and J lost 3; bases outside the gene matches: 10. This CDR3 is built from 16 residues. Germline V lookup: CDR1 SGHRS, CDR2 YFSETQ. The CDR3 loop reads CASSTFTTGGKETQYF. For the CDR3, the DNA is TGCGCCAGCAGCACTTTCACCACAGGGGGCAAAGAGACCCAGTACTTC.

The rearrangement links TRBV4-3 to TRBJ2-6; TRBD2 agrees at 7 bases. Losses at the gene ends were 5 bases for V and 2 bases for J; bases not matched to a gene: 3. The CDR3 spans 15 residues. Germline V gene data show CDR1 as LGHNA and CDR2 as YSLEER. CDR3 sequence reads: CASSWGGAGANVLTF. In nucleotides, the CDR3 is TGCGCCAGCAGCTGGGGAGGGGCTGGGGCCAACGTCCTGACTTTC.

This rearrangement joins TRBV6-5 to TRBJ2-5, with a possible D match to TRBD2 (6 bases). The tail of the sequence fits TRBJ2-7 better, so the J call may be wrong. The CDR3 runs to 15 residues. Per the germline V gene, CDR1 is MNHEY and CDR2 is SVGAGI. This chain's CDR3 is CASSYGGGSGYEQYF. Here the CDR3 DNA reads TGTGCCAGCAGTTACGGTGGGGGGTCTGGGTACGAGCAGTACTTC.

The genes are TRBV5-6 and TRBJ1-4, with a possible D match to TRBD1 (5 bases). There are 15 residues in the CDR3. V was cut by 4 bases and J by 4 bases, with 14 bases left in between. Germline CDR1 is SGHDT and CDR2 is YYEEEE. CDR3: CASSLYRGINEKLFF. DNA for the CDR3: TGTGCCAGCAGCCTCTACCGGGGGATTAATGAAAAACTGTTTTTT.

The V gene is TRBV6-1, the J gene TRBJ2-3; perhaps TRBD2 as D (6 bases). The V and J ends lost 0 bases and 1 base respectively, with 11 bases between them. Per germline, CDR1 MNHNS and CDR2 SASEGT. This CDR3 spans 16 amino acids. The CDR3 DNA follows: TGTGCCAGCAGTGAAGCATACGGAGGGGGCACAGATACGCAGTATTTT. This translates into CASSEAYGGGTDTQYF.

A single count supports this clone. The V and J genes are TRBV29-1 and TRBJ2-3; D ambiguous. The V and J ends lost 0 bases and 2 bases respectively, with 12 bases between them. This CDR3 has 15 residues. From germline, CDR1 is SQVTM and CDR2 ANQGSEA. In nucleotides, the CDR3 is TGCAGCGTTGAAGATCGGCGGTCCTACACAGATACGCAGTATTTT. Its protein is CSVEDRRSYTDTQYF.

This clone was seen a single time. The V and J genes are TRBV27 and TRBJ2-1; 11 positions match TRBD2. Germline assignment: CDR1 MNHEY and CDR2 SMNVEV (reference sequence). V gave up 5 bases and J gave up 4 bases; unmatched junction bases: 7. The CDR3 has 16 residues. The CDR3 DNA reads TGTGCCAGCAGTCTCCGACTAGCGGGAAGTTACAATGAGCAGTTCTTC. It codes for CASSLRLAGSYNEQFF.

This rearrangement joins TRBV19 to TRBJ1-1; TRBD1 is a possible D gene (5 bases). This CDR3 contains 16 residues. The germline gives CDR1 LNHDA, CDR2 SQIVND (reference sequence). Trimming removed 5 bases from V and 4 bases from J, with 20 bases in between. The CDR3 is CASSPLNLRRGTEAFF. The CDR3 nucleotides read TGTGCCAGTAGTCCGTTGAACCTTAGGAGGGGCACTGAAGCTTTCTTT.

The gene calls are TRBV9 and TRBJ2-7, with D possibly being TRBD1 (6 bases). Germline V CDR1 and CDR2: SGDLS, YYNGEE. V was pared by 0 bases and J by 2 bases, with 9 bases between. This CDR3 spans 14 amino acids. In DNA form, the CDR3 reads TGTGCCAGCAGCGTAGATAACAGGGCCTACGAGCAGTACTTC. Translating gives CASSVDNRAYEQYF.

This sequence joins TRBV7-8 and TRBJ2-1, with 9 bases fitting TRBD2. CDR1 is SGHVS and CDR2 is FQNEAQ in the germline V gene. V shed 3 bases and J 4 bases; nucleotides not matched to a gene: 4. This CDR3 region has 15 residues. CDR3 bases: TGTGCCAGCAGCTTTTTAGCGGGGGAATACAATGAGCAGTTCTTC. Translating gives CASSFLAGEYNEQFF.

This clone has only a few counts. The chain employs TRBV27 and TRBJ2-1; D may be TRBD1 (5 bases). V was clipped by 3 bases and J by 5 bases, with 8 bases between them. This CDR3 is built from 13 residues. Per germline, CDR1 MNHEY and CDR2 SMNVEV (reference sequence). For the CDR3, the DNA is TGTGCCAGCAGTTTGAACAGGCACAATGAGCAGTTCTTC. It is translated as CASSLNRHNEQFF.

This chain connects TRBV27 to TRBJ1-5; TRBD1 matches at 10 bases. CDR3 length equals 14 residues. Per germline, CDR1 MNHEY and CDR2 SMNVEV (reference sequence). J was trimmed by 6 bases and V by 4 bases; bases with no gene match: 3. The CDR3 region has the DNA TGTGCCAGCAGTTGGACAGGGGGTGGTCAGCCCCAGCATTTT. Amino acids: CASSWTGGGQPQHF.